The 10 T cell receptor beta chains in this list originate from one sample, sequenced in a study of T cell repertoires in cytomegalovirus infection. TCRdb re-derived calls from the reads in MiXCR, one entry per CDR3 protein. The table records under 130,000 distinct CDR3 sequences, roughly 40% of them present only once. Their recognized antigens are unknown. Sequenced material: CD8+ T cells from cultured PBMCs, taken from culture after CMV antigen stimulation. The receptor source for this set is a human donor in good health (CMV status not recorded). Some clones in this sample may be carry-over from other donors' samples.

This clonotype turned up a few times. This chain connects TRBV7-9 to TRBJ2-7; no reliable D call. V lost 1 base and J lost 3, with 4 bases in between. The CDR3 runs to 12 residues. Germline V CDR1 and CDR2: SEHNR, FQNEAQ (reference sequence). CDR3 sequence (DNA): TGTGCCAGCAGCTTAGATGTCTACGAGCAGTACTTC. Amino acid sequence: CASSLDVYEQYF.

This clonotype showed up just a few times. The V call is TRBV12-3 or TRBV12-4, the J call TRBJ1-1; no clear D gene. Trimming cost V 3 bases and J 1 base, with 6 bases left between them. The CDR3 spans 13 residues. This CDR3 is CASSFDQNTEAFF. The CDR3 DNA follows: TGTGCCAGCAGTTTTGACCAGAACACTGAAGCTTTCTTT.

In this sample, this clonotype turned up many times. The V and J genes are TRBV28 and TRBJ2-7; tentatively, D is TRBD1 or TRBD2 (8 bases each). The V gene lost 6 bases and the J gene lost 4 bases, with 22 bases spanning the gap. Germline V lookup: CDR1 MDHEN, CDR2 SYDVKM. The CDR3 has 16 residues. The CDR3 sequence: CASSPAGDRRTYEQYF. The CDR3 DNA follows: TGTGCCAGCAGCCCAGCGGGGGACAGGCGGACTTACGAGCAGTACTTC.

On this clonotype itself: This is likely a read error, given that the CDR3 carries no conserved phenylalanine or tryptophan at its end. The chain couples TRBV7-3 to TRBJ1-1; tentative D call: TRBD1 (6 bases). CDR3 length equals 14 residues. Trimming took off 0 bases at V and 1 base at J, with 6 bases between the two ends. The germline gives CDR1 SGHTA, CDR2 FQGTGA. The DNA for the CDR3 is TGTGCCAGCAGCTTAACGACAGGGAACACTGAAGCTTTCATT. It encodes CASSLTTGNTEAFI.

CDR3 residues: CASSDISGGQPQHF. The CDR3 DNA sequence: TGTGCCAGCAGCGACATCTCCGGGGGTCAGCCCCAGCATTTT. The rearrangement joins TRBV28 to TRBJ1-5; D might be TRBD1 (5 bases). CDR1 MDHEN and CDR2 SYDVKM come from the germline V gene. The CDR3 has 14 residues. Trimming pared 6 bases from V and 6 bases from J, leaving 15 bases between.

This clonotype was observed many times. The chain links TRBV7-2 to TRBJ2-5, with D perhaps TRBD1 (6 bases). The V end was cut by 7 bases, the J end by 0 bases, with 12 bases between. The CDR3 has 14 amino acids. Germline CDR1 SGHTA, CDR2 FQGNSA. The CDR3 loop reads CASTPDRNQETQYF. The CDR3 region has the DNA TGTGCCAGCACCCCTGACAGGAACCAAGAGACCCAGTACTTC.

The rearrangement joins TRBV4-2 to TRBJ1-6, with 9 bases lining up with TRBD1. The CDR3 length is 15 residues. Germline V CDR1 and CDR2: LGHNA, YNFKEQ. J gave up 7 bases and V 5 bases, and 6 bases lay outside the gene matches. In DNA, the CDR3 is TGTGCCAGCAGCGATGGACAGGGGTGGAATTCACCCCTCCACTTT. Residues: CASSDGQGWNSPLHF.

This clonotype was detected a few times. The genes are TRBV7-8 and TRBJ2-3; 9 bases match TRBD2. The junction had 3 bases not matched to a gene; V was cut back by 3 bases and J by 2 bases. The germline CDR1 and CDR2 sequences are SGHVS and FQNEAQ. This CDR3 region has 15 residues. The CDR3 coding sequence is TGTGCCAGCAGCTTCTCTAGCGGGGACACAGATACGCAGTATTTT. It is translated as CASSFSSGDTDTQYF. Using reference TRBV7-8 and TRBJ2-3 for the parts outside the CDR3, the full variable domain is GAGVSQSPRYKVAKRGQDVALRCDPISGHVSLFWYQQALGQGPEFLTYFQNEAQLDKSGLPSDRFFAERPEGSVSTLKIQRTQQEDSAVYLCASSFSSGDTDTQYFGPGTRLTVL.

The chain employs TRBV2 and TRBJ1-5; no definite D call. The CDR3 has 15 residues. Trimming took 7 bases from V and 0 from J, leaving 13 bases between them. Germline values: CDR1 SNHLY, CDR2 FYNNEI. The CDR3 DNA reads as TGTGCCAGCACCCCTGACCACTTTAGCAATCAGCCCCAGCATTTT. Its protein is CASTPDHFSNQPQHF.

The sample holds a few counts of this clonotype. The rearrangement links TRBV12-3 or TRBV12-4 to TRBJ2-1; 14 nucleotides match TRBD2. After removal of 6 bases from V and 9 bases from J, the junction contained 19 bases not matched to a gene. This CDR3 is built from 19 residues. The CDR3 spells CASSPGMSGLAGARGEQFF. The CDR3, as DNA: TGTGCCAGCAGCCCAGGGATGTCGGGACTAGCGGGGGCCAGGGGTGAGCAGTTCTTC.